This T cell receptor (beta chain) was found in a study of identical twins. V was trimmed by 4 bases and J by 5 bases, leaving 20 bases between them. Germline-derived CDR1 and CDR2 are DFQATT and SNEGSKA (reference sequence). This CDR3 region has 15 residues. A single record per CDR3 protein comes from TCRdb applying MiXCR to the 5' RACE reads. The sample contains 450,000 or so distinct CDR3 sequences, approximately 25% of which appear only once. The same sample was also used in a study of T cells expressing NK-cell markers. From that paper: Questions lingered over whether expanded NKG2C+ T cell clones were HCMV-specific.

This TCR was recovered from a young woman in good health. This rearrangement joins TRBV20-1 to TRBJ2-5, with D maybe TRBD1 (6 bases). Sequencing input: CD4+ T cells sorted from blood. The CDR3 DNA is TGCAGTGCTACCGGTGGGGGCTTAGAGAGGGAGACCCAGTACTTC. Translating it yields CSATGGGLERETQYF.